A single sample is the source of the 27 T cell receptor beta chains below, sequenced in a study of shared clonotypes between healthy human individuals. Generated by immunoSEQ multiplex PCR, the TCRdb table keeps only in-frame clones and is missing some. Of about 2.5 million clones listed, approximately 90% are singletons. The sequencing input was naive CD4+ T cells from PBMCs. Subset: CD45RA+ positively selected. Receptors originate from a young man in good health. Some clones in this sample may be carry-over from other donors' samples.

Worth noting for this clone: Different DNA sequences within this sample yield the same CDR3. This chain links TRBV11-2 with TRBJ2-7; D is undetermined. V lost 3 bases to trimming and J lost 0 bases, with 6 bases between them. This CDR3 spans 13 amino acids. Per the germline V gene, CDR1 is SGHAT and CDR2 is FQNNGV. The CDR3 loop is CASSLGSSYEQYF. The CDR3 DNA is TGTGCCAGCAGCTTGGGAAGCTCCTACGAGCAGTACTTC.

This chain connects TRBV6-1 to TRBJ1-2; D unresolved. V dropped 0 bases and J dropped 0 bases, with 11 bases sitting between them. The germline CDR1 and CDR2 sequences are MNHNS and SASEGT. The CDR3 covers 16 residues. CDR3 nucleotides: TGTGCCAGCAGTGAAGCGGGGTCTAGTACTAACTATGGCTACACCTTC. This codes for CASSEAGSSTNYGYTF.

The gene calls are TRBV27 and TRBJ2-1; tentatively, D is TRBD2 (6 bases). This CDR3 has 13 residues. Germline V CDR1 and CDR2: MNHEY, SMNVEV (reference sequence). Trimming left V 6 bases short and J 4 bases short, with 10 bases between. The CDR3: CASRPGLYNEQFF. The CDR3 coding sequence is TGTGCCAGCAGGCCGGGACTGTACAATGAGCAGTTCTTC.

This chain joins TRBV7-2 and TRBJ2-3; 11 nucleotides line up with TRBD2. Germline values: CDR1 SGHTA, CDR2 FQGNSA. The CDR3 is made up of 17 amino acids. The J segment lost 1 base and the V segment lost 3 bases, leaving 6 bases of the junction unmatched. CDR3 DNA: TGTGCCAGCAGCTTTAGCGGGAGGGCCATCGGCACAGATACGCAGTATTTT. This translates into CASSFSGRAIGTDTQYF.

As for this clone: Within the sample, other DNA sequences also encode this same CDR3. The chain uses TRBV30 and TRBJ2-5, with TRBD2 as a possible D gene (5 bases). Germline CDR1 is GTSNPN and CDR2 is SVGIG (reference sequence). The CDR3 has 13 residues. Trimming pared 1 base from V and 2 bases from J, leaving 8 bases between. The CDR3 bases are TGTGCCTGGAGTGGTCCGGGGCAAGAGACCCAGTACTTC. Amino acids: CAWSGPGQETQYF.

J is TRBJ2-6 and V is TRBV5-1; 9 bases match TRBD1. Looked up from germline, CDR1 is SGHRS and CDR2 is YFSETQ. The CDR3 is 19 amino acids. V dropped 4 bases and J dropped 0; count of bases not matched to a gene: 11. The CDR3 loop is CASSRSGQGLVSGANVLTF. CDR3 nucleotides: TGCGCCAGCAGCCGATCCGGACAGGGGTTAGTCTCTGGGGCCAACGTCCTGACTTTC.

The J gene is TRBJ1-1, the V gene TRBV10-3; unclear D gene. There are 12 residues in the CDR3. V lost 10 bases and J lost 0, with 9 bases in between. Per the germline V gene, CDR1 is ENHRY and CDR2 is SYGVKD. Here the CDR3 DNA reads TGTGCCAGCGGCCGAATGAACACTGAAGCTTTCTTT. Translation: CASGRMNTEAFF.

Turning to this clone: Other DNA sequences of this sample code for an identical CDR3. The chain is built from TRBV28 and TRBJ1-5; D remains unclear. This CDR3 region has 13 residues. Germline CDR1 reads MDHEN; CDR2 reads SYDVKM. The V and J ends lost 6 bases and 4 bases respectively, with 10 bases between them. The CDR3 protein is CASSPRGNQPQHF. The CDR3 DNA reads TGTGCCAGCAGCCCCCGAGGGAATCAGCCCCAGCATTTT.

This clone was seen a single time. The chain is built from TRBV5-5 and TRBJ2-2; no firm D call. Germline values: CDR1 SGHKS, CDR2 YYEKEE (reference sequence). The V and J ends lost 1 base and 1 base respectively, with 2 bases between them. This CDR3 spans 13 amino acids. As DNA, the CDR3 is TGTGCCAGCAGCTTGAGGAACACCGGGGAGCTGTTTTTT. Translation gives CASSLRNTGELFF.

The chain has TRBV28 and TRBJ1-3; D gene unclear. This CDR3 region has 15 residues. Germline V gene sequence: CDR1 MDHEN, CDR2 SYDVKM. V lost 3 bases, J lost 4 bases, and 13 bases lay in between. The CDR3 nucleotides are TGTGCCAGCAGTTTTGTCGGGAAGGGCGGAAACACCATATATTTT. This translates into CASSFVGKGGNTIYF.

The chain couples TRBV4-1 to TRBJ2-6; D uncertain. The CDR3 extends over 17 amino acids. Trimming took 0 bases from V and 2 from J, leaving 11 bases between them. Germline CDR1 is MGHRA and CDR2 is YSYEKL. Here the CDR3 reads CASSQDQVSPGANVLTF. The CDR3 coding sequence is TGCGCCAGCAGCCAAGATCAGGTGTCGCCTGGGGCCAACGTCCTGACTTTC.

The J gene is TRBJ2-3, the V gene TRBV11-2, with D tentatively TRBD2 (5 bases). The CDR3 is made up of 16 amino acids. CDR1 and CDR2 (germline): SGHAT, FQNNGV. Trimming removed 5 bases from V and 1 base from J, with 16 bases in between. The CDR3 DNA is TGTGCCAGCAGCCCCCGGGGAAGTAGGGGCACAGATACGCAGTATTTT. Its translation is CASSPRGSRGTDTQYF.

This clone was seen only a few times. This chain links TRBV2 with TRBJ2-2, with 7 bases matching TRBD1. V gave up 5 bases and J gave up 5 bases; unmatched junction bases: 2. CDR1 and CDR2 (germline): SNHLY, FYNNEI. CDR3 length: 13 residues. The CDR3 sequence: CASSRTGTGELFF. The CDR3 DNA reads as TGTGCCAGCAGTAGGACAGGAACCGGGGAGCTGTTTTTT.

For the CDR3, the DNA is TGCGCCAGCAGCCTTGGACTAGCGGGAATCAACGAGCAGTACTTC. Protein sequence: CASSLGLAGINEQYF. V usage is TRBV4-3 and J usage is TRBJ2-7; 12 bases are a match to TRBD2. Trimming removed 4 bases from V and 5 bases from J; junction bases left unmatched: 6. CDR1 and CDR2 (germline): LGHNA, YSLEER. The CDR3 is made up of 15 amino acids.

CDR3 bases: TGTGCCAGCAGCCAAGATGTGGCTCCCGCCGAGCAGTACTTC. This sequence encodes CASSQDVAPAEQYF. This chain uses TRBV4-2 with TRBJ2-5; no definite D call. The J call is doubtful: the DNA matches TRBJ2-7 better. The CDR3 runs 14 residues. Germline assignment: CDR1 LGHNA and CDR2 YNFKEQ.

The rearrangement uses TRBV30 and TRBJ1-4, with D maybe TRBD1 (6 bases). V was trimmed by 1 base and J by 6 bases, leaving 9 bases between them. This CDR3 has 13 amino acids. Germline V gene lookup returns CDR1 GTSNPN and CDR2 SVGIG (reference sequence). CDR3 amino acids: CAWSGGTYEKLFF. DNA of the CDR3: TGTGCCTGGAGTGGGGGGACATATGAAAAACTGTTTTTT.

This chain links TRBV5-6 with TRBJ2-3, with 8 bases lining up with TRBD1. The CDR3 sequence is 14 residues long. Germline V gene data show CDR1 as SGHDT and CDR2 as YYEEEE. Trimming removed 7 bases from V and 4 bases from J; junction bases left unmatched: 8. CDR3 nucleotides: TGTGCCAGCCTGGTGGACAGGGTTGCAGATACGCAGTATTTT. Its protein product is CASLVDRVADTQYF.

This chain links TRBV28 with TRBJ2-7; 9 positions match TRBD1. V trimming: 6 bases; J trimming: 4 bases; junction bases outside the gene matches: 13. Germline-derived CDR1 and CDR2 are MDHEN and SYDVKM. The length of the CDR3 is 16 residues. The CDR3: CASSAPPGTGNYEQYF. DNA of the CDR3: TGTGCCAGCAGCGCCCCCCCCGGGACAGGGAATTACGAGCAGTACTTC. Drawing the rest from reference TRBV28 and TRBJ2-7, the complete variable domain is DVKVTQSSRYLVKRTGEKVFLECVQDMDHENMFWYRQDPGLGLRLIYFSYDVKMKEKGDIPEGYSVSREKKERFSLILESASTNQTSMYLCASSAPPGTGNYEQYFGPGTRLTVT.

The CDR3 spells CASSPRGTGGTSSYNEQFF. Here the CDR3 DNA reads TGCGCCAGCAGCCCTAGGGGGACAGGGGGCACTAGCTCCTACAATGAGCAGTTCTTC. V is TRBV5-1 and J is TRBJ2-1, with 12 bases fitting TRBD1. CDR1 is SGHRS and CDR2 is YFSETQ in the germline V gene. The CDR3 spans 19 residues. After removal of 4 bases from V and 0 bases from J, the junction contained 11 bases not matched to a gene.

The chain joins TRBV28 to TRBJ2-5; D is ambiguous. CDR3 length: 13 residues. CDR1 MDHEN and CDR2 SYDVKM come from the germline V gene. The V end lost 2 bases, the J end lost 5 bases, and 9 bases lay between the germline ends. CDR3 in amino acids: CASSLGFPETQYF. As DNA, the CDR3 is TGTGCCAGCAGTTTAGGGTTTCCGGAGACCCAGTACTTC.

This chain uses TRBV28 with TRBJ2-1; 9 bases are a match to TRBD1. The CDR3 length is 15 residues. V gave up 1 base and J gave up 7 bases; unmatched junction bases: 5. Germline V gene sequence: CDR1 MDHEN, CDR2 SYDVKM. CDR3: CASSLYSDRGNEQFF. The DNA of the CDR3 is TGTGCCAGCAGTTTATACTCAGACAGGGGGAATGAGCAGTTCTTC.

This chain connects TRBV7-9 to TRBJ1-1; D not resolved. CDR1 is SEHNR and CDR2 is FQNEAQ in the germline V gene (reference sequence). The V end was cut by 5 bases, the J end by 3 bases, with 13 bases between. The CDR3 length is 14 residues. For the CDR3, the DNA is TGTGCCAGCAGCCCAGACTTACAGTACACTGAAGCTTTCTTT. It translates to CASSPDLQYTEAFF.

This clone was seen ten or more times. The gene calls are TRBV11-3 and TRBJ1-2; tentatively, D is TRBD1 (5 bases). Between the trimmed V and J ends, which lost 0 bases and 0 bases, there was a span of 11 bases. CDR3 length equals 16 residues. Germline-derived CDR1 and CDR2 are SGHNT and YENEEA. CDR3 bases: TGTGCCAGCAGCTTAGAAGGACGGGGCTCTAACTATGGCTACACCTTC. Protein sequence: CASSLEGRGSNYGYTF.

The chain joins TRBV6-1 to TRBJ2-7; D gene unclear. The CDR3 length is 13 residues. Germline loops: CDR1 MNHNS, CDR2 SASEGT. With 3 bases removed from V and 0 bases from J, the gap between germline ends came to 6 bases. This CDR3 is CASSDLYSYEQYF. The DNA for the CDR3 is TGTGCCAGCAGTGATCTGTACTCCTACGAGCAGTACTTC.

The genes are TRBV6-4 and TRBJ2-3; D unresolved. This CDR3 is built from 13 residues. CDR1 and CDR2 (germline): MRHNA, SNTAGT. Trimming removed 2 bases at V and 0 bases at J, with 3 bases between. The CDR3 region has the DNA TGTGCCAGCAGTGACCCCAGCACAGATACGCAGTATTTT. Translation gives CASSDPSTDTQYF.

CDR3 amino acids: CASSLAPGLAAYNEQFF. The CDR3 DNA reads as TGTGCCAGCAGCCTCGCACCGGGACTAGCGGCGTACAATGAGCAGTTCTTC. The chain carries TRBV14 and TRBJ2-1; 11 bases map to TRBD2. V lost 4 bases, J lost 4 bases, and 9 bases stayed unmatched. Germline V CDR1 and CDR2: SGHDN, FVKESK. This CDR3 is built from 17 residues. Supplemented by reference TRBV14 and TRBJ2-1, the full variable domain reads EAGVTQFPSHSVIEKGQTVTLRCDPISGHDNLYWYRRVMGKEIKFLLHFVKESKQDESGMPNNRFLAERTGGTYSTLKVQPAELEDSGVYFCASSLAPGLAAYNEQFFGPGTRLTVL.

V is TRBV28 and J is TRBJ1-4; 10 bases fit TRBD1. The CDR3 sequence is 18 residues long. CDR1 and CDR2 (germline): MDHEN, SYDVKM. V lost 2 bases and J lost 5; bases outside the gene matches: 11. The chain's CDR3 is CASSLKGQGTMGNEKLFF. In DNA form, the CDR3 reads TGTGCCAGCAGTTTAAAGGGACAGGGGACGATGGGGAATGAAAAACTGTTTTTT. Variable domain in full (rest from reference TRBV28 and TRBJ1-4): DVKVTQSSRYLVKRTGEKVFLECVQDMDHENMFWYRQDPGLGLRLIYFSYDVKMKEKGDIPEGYSVSREKKERFSLILESASTNQTSMYLCASSLKGQGTMGNEKLFFGSGTQLSVL.